These T cell receptor beta chains were read from a single sample in a study of cytomegalovirus exposure and HLA in healthy donors. The table came from immunoSEQ multiplex PCR; TCRdb's copy has only in-frame clones and leaves some out. The data hold around 280,000 clones, with roughly 90% observed a single time. Sequenced: PBMCs. These receptor sequences come from a woman younger than 35 in good health and CMV-seronegative. Each CDR3 is given with its conserved first and last residue. Each record gives: clone size, J gene, D gene, V gene, CDR3 DNA, CDR3 protein. D genes are given only for firm matches. Rows may omit the clone size; those that give it use once, few, many or a size class.

size: -; J: TRBJ2-7; D: TRBD2; V: TRBV15; DNA: TGTGCCACCAGCCTACCGCCAGCGGGGGGGCCAGACGAGCAGTACTTC; CDR3: CATSLPPAGGPDEQYF
size: -; J: TRBJ2-1; D: -; V: TRBV5-6; DNA: TGTGCCAGCGTCTTGCGGCGGCTTCCGTACAATGAGCAGTTCTTC; CDR3: CASVLRRLPYNEQFF
size: -; J: TRBJ2-7; D: TRBD2; V: TRBV27; DNA: TGTGCCAGCAGCCGTAGCGGGGGGAAGTACGAGCAGTACTTC; CDR3: CASSRSGGKYEQYF
size: -; J: TRBJ2-7; D: TRBD1; V: TRBV2; DNA: TGTGCCAGCAGCCCCTACAGGGGGCAGACCTACGAGCAGTACTTC; CDR3: CASSPYRGQTYEQYF
size: -; J: TRBJ2-7; D: -; V: TRBV27; DNA: TGTGCCAGCAGACCTATCGCCTCCAACTACGAGCAGTACTTC; CDR3: CASRPIASNYEQYF
size: -; J: TRBJ1-5; D: -; V: TRBV7-2; DNA: TGTGCCAGCAGCTTAGTGGGAGGGGGGAGCAATCAGCCCCAGCATTTT; CDR3: CASSLVGGGSNQPQHF
size: once; J: TRBJ1-3; D: -; V: TRBV6-5; DNA: TGTGCCAGCAGTTACGGACAGACAGCCTATGGGAACACCATATATTTT; CDR3: CASSYGQTAYGNTIYF
size: -; J: TRBJ1-5; D: TRBD1; V: TRBV7-9; DNA: TGTGCCAGCAGCTTAAACGTGGGACAGGGGCTGGATCAGCCCCAGCATTTT; CDR3: CASSLNVGQGLDQPQHF
size: -; J: TRBJ1-2; D: -; V: TRBV2; DNA: TGTGCCAGCACCGAGCAAATTTATGGCTACACCTTC; CDR3: CASTEQIYGYTF
size: -; J: TRBJ2-5; D: -; V: TRBV10-1; DNA: TGCGCCAGCAGTGTGGGCATCTCGGAGACCCAGTACTTC; CDR3: CASSVGISETQYF
size: -; J: TRBJ1-1; D: -; V: TRBV5-1; DNA: TGCGCCAGCAGCACCGACGGGTACGAGGGCACTGAAGCTTTCTTT; CDR3: CASSTDGYEGTEAFF
size: once; J: TRBJ2-7; D: -; V: TRBV6-1; DNA: TGTGCCAGCAGTGCCCCGGACAGAGCATCCTACGAGCAGTACTTC; CDR3: CASSAPDRASYEQYF
size: -; J: TRBJ2-3; D: -; V: TRBV9; DNA: TGTGCCAGCAGCGTAGAGGCGGCAGAGTTTGGCACAGATACGCAGTATTTT; CDR3: CASSVEAAEFGTDTQYF
size: once; J: TRBJ2-7; D: TRBD2; V: TRBV6-6; DNA: TGTGCCAGCAGCGGGACTATTTACGAGCAGTACTTC; CDR3: CASSGTIYEQYF
size: once; J: TRBJ1-1; D: -; V: TRBV19; DNA: TGTGCCAGTAGCCAACCGGGACGGGGGGCAACTGAAGCTTTCTTT; CDR3: CASSQPGRGATEAFF
size: -; J: TRBJ2-2; D: TRBD2; V: TRBV5-4; DNA: TGTGCCAGCAGCTTAGGCGGGGGGCCCCTATTGAACACCGGGGAGCTGTTTTTT; CDR3: CASSLGGGPLLNTGELFF
size: -; J: TRBJ2-5; D: -; V: TRBV2; DNA: TGTGCCAGCAGTGAAAACCTAGCGGAGACCCAGTACTTC; CDR3: CASSENLAETQYF
size: -; J: TRBJ2-1; D: TRBD1; V: TRBV9; DNA: TGTGCCAGCAGCGTGCAGGGGGCAGGGGAGCAGTTCTTC; CDR3: CASSVQGAGEQFF
size: once; J: TRBJ1-1; D: -; V: TRBV5-1; DNA: TGCGCCAGCAGCTTCTCACCGGGTCTATCCACTGAAGCTTTCTTT; CDR3: CASSFSPGLSTEAFF
size: once; J: TRBJ2-5; D: TRBD2; V: TRBV2; DNA: TGTGCCAGCCAGCTAGCGGGACCCCAAGAGACCCAGTACTTC; CDR3: CASQLAGPQETQYF
size: -; J: TRBJ2-5; D: -; V: TRBV4-2; DNA: TGTGCCAGCAGCCTTGCCGCTCCCGGGGGTGGAGAGACCCAGTACTTC; CDR3: CASSLAAPGGGETQYF
size: -; J: TRBJ2-5; D: -; V: TRBV5-1; DNA: TGCGCCAGCAGCCAAACCTTAGTAGAGCAGTACTTC; CDR3: CASSQTLVEQYF
size: -; J: TRBJ2-2; D: -; V: TRBV18; DNA: TGTGCCAGCTCACCAGAGGGGGTCACCGGGGAGCTGTTTTTT; CDR3: CASSPEGVTGELFF
size: -; J: TRBJ1-2; D: -; V: TRBV5-6; DNA: TGTGCCAGCAGCTTGGGGAGGTATGGTTGGAGTGCGATGGGCTACACCTTC; CDR3: CASSLGRYGWSAMGYTF
size: -; J: TRBJ2-2; D: -; V: TRBV11-3; DNA: TGTGCCAGCAGCCCCGTTGAGGGGGAGCTGTTTTTT; CDR3: CASSPVEGELFF
size: once; J: TRBJ1-2; D: -; V: TRBV7-3; DNA: TGTGCCAGCAGCCCGGGCCCCTCGGGGGGCTACACCTTC; CDR3: CASSPGPSGGYTF
size: -; J: TRBJ2-5; D: -; V: TRBV7-8; DNA: TGTGCCAGCAGCCAACAGCAAGAGACCCAGTACTTC; CDR3: CASSQQQETQYF
size: -; J: TRBJ1-1; D: -; V: TRBV18; DNA: TGTGCCAGCCCACCTCGGGGAGCTAACACTGAAGCTTTCTTT; CDR3: CASPPRGANTEAFF
size: -; J: TRBJ2-3; D: TRBD1; V: TRBV11-3; DNA: TGTGCCAGCAGTTTCACAGGGGTTGGCACAGATACGCAGTATTTT; CDR3: CASSFTGVGTDTQYF
size: -; J: TRBJ1-4; D: -; V: TRBV19; DNA: TGTGCCAGTAGTATTTGGCACCTGGGAGAAGAAAAACTGTTTTTT; CDR3: CASSIWHLGEEKLFF
size: -; J: TRBJ1-1; D: TRBD1; V: TRBV7-2; DNA: TGTGCCAGCAGCTTAGCCGGGACAGGGTTCTTTGAAGCTTTCTTT; CDR3: CASSLAGTGFFEAFF
size: once; J: TRBJ1-5; D: -; V: TRBV7-8; DNA: TGTGCCAGCAGCTTAGCGATCAGGGAGAGGGGGATAGACTATAGCAATCAGCCCCAGCATTTT; CDR3: CASSLAIRERGIDYSNQPQHF
size: -; J: TRBJ1-1; D: -; V: TRBV30; DNA: TGTGCCTGGACGGGAGGGATTGGGAAGAACACTGAAGCTTTCTTT; CDR3: CAWTGGIGKNTEAFF
size: -; J: TRBJ2-7; D: TRBD1; V: TRBV19; DNA: TGTGCCAATAGTATCCCCGGGACAGGGAACGAGCAGTACTTC; CDR3: CANSIPGTGNEQYF
size: -; J: TRBJ1-1; D: TRBD1; V: TRBV15; DNA: TGTGCCACCAGCGACATTCGACAGGGGCACACTGAAGCTTTCTTT; CDR3: CATSDIRQGHTEAFF
size: -; J: TRBJ2-5; D: TRBD2; V: TRBV6-5; DNA: TGTGCCAGCAGTTACTCGGGGGGGTCGGAGACCCAGTACTTC; CDR3: CASSYSGGSETQYF
size: -; J: TRBJ2-7; D: -; V: TRBV2; DNA: TGTGCCACCGGTAGGGGCACCTCCTACGAGCAGTACTTC; CDR3: CATGRGTSYEQYF
size: -; J: TRBJ1-6; D: -; V: TRBV10-1; DNA: TGCGCCAGCAGTCGAAAGAGCTCCTATAATTCACCCCTCCACTTT; CDR3: CASSRKSSYNSPLHF
size: -; J: TRBJ1-1; D: -; V: TRBV10-3; DNA: TGTGCCATCAGTGATACAGGCTATTACACTGAAGCTTTCTTT; CDR3: CAISDTGYYTEAFF
size: -; J: TRBJ1-1; D: -; V: TRBV4-1; DNA: TGCGCCAGCAGCACCGCGGGGCACACTGAAGCTTTCTTT; CDR3: CASSTAGHTEAFF
size: -; J: TRBJ1-1; D: -; V: TRBV7-2; DNA: TGTGCCAGCAGCTTAGCCCCAGGGGTCACTGAAGCTTTCTTT; CDR3: CASSLAPGVTEAFF
size: -; J: TRBJ1-1; D: -; V: TRBV27; DNA: TGTGCCAGCAGTTTATCGCAGGAAAAGGACACTGAAGCTTTCTTT; CDR3: CASSLSQEKDTEAFF
size: -; J: TRBJ2-7; D: -; V: TRBV7-9; DNA: TGTTCCAGCAGCTTAGCCGGGTGGGACGAGCAGTACTTC; CDR3: CSSSLAGWDEQYF
size: -; J: TRBJ1-1; D: -; V: TRBV11-3; DNA: TGTGCCAGCAGCTTAGGATGGTGGGGCCGGGACACTGAAGCTTTCTTT; CDR3: CASSLGWWGRDTEAFF
size: -; J: TRBJ2-3; D: -; V: TRBV7-9; DNA: TGTGCCAGCAGCTTAGCCCTCGGGTTTTCAGTCGATACGCAGTATTTT; CDR3: CASSLALGFSVDTQYF
size: -; J: TRBJ2-1; D: TRBD2; V: TRBV7-3; DNA: TGTGCCAGCAGCTTAACGGCAGCGGGGGGGTACTACAATGAGCAGTTCTTC; CDR3: CASSLTAAGGYYNEQFF
size: once; J: TRBJ2-1; D: TRBD2; V: TRBV19; DNA: TGTGCCAGTAGTGACACTAGCGTCCTTTCCTACAATGAGCAGTTCTTC; CDR3: CASSDTSVLSYNEQFF
size: -; J: TRBJ1-2; D: -; V: TRBV6-5; DNA: TGTGCCAGCAGTTACATAGGGGCTCGTGGCTACACCTTC; CDR3: CASSYIGARGYTF
size: few; J: TRBJ2-1; D: TRBD2; V: TRBV11-3; DNA: TGTGCCAGCAGCCCCCAGGGACTAGCGGGGGGGCACAATGAGCAGTTCTTC; CDR3: CASSPQGLAGGHNEQFF
size: -; J: TRBJ2-7; D: -; V: TRBV27; DNA: TGTGCCAGCAGTTTTATATTGGGGCAGGGCTACGAGCAGTACTTC; CDR3: CASSFILGQGYEQYF
size: -; J: TRBJ1-2; D: -; V: TRBV2; DNA: TGTGCCAGCTCATGGACAGCTGACTATGGCTACACCTTC; CDR3: CASSWTADYGYTF
size: -; J: TRBJ2-1; D: TRBD1; V: TRBV6-4; DNA: TGTGCCAGCAGTCGGACAGGGGCCAATGAGCAGTTCTTC; CDR3: CASSRTGANEQFF
size: -; J: TRBJ1-1; D: -; V: TRBV9; DNA: TGTGCCAGCAGTAGGAGGGCCGCGAGCACTGAAGCTTTCTTT; CDR3: CASSRRAASTEAFF
size: -; J: TRBJ1-3; D: TRBD1; V: TRBV2; DNA: TGTGCCAGCAGTGCTACCGGGACAGGAGGTTTAAACACCATATATTTT; CDR3: CASSATGTGGLNTIYF
size: -; J: TRBJ1-1; D: TRBD1; V: TRBV6-1; DNA: TGTGCCAGCAGGCAACAGGGGGTGGGCACAGAAGCTTTCTTT; CDR3: CASRQQGVGTEAFF